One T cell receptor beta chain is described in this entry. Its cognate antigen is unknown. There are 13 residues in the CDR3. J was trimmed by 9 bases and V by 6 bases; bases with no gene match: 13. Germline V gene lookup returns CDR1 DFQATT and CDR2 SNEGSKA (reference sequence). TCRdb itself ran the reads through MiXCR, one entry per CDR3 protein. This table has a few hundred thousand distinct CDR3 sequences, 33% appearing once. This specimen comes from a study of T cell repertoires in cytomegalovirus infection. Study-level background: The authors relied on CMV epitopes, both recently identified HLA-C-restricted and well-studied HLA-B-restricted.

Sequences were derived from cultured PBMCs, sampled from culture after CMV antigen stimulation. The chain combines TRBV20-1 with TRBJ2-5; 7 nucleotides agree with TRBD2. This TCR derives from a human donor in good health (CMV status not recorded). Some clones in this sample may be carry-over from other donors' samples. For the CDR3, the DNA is TGCAGTGCCCCCGACCCCTATGGGGGGGCCCAGTACTTC. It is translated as CSAPDPYGGAQYF.